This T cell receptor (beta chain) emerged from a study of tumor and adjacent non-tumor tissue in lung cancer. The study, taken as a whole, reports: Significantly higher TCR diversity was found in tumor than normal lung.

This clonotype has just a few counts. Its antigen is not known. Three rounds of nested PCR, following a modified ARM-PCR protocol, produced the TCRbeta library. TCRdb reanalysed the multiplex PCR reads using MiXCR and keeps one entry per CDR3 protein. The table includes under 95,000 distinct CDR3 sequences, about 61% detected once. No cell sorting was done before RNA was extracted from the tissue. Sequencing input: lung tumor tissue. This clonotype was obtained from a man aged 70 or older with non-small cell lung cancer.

CDR3 in DNA: TGTGCCAGCAGTTATCAACTGAACACCGGGGAGCTGTTTTTT. This encodes CASSYQLNTGELFF. The genes are TRBV6-5 and TRBJ2-2; D unresolved. The germline V gene encodes CDR1 MNHEY and CDR2 SVGAGI. V lost 3 bases and J 1 base, leaving 6 bases between the germline ends. This CDR3 contains 14 residues.